Presented here are 27 T cell receptor beta chains from one specimen sequenced in a study of blood T cell repertoires in COVID-19. Repertoires were generated with immunoSEQ multiplex PCR, while TCRdb's copy carries only in-frame clones and drops some. The sample has around 330,000 clones, approximately 88% seen once. Material for sequencing was PBMCs or T cells enriched from blood (not recorded which). All receptors come from a man in his fifties or sixties who had recovered from COVID-19.

The chain carries TRBV5-1 and TRBJ2-1, with D possibly being TRBD2 (6 bases). Trimming removed 4 bases from V and 0 bases from J, with 14 bases in between. CDR3 length equals 16 residues. Per germline, CDR1 SGHRS and CDR2 YFSETQ. In DNA, the CDR3 is TGCGCCAGCAGCCGTGGCGGGGCGAGCTCCTACAATGAGCAGTTCTTC. It encodes CASSRGGASSYNEQFF.

This sequence joins TRBV11-2 and TRBJ2-2, with D unclear. The CDR3 sequence is 18 residues long. With 8 bases removed from V and 4 bases from J, the gap between germline ends came to 26 bases. Germline V gene data show CDR1 as SGHAT and CDR2 as FQNNGV. The CDR3 here is CASGSGSELSRITGELFF. In DNA, the CDR3 is TGTGCCAGCGGCTCCGGTTCCGAACTAAGCCGAATCACCGGGGAGCTGTTTTTT.

A word on this clone: The sample contains more than one DNA sequence encoding this CDR3. The V and J genes are TRBV29-1 and TRBJ2-3, with TRBD2 matching over 7 bases. The ends lost 2 bases at V and 0 bases at J; junction bases unmatched: 5. This CDR3 is 15 amino acids long. Germline CDR1 SQVTM, CDR2 ANQGSEA. The CDR3 coding sequence is TGCAGCGTTGAACGTTCGGGGGGAAGCACAGATACGCAGTATTTT. Its translation is CSVERSGGSTDTQYF.

V gene TRBV28 combines with J gene TRBJ1-2, with D possibly being TRBD1 (6 bases). Trimming stripped 6 bases from V and 3 bases from J, with 11 bases between. This CDR3 region has 13 residues. CDR1 is MDHEN, CDR2 SYDVKM, per germline. In DNA form, the CDR3 reads TGTGCCAGCAGCCTAGGACAGTACTATGGCTACACCTTC. As protein: CASSLGQYYGYTF.

The chain has TRBV28 and TRBJ1-6; 8 nucleotides align to TRBD1. Germline-derived CDR1 and CDR2 are MDHEN and SYDVKM. The ends lost 1 base at V and 4 bases at J; junction bases unmatched: 15. The CDR3 is 20 residues long. The CDR3 DNA reads as TGTGCCAGCAGTTTATTATCTGAGGACAGGGCCTTACTTTATAATTCACCCCTCCACTTT. It is translated as CASSLLSEDRALLYNSPLHF.

The chain employs TRBV19 and TRBJ1-5; D is uncertain. This CDR3 spans 15 amino acids. V dropped 0 bases and J dropped 7 bases, with 13 bases sitting between them. Germline CDR1 LNHDA, CDR2 SQIVND (reference sequence). DNA for the CDR3: TGTGCCAGTAGTATAGAGGTAGTCGGAGGCCAGCCCCAGCATTTT. This gives the protein CASSIEVVGGQPQHF.

The CDR3 loop is CSVEDLGTSVAYNEQFF. CDR3 nucleotide sequence: TGCAGCGTTGAAGATCTTGGGACTAGCGTTGCTTACAATGAGCAGTTCTTC. V gene TRBV29-1 combines with J gene TRBJ2-1; 10 nucleotides match TRBD2. The CDR3 extends over 17 amino acids. Germline V gives CDR1 SQVTM, CDR2 ANQGSEA. Trimming took 0 bases from V and 4 from J; bases not matched to a gene: 9.

The chain employs TRBV6-1 and TRBJ1-5, with D perhaps matching TRBD1 (6 bases). Deletions cut 2 bases from V and 7 bases from J, with 18 bases between. This CDR3 region has 16 residues. Germline V gene sequence: CDR1 MNHNS, CDR2 SASEGT. DNA for the CDR3: TGTGCCAGCAGTGAATTTGCGCAGGGGCTTGGGCAGCCCCAGCATTTT. Translated, it gives CASSEFAQGLGQPQHF.

This chain connects TRBV6-5 to TRBJ2-5; no definite D call. Trimming removed 6 bases from V and 2 bases from J, with 7 bases in between. Germline values: CDR1 MNHEY, CDR2 SVGAGI. The CDR3 has 12 residues. The CDR3 DNA follows: TGTGCCAGCAGGTCCCTACAAGAGACCCAGTACTTC. Translation: CASRSLQETQYF.

The V and J genes are TRBV28 and TRBJ1-3; D not resolved. The CDR3 length is 18 residues. CDR1 and CDR2 from the germline V gene are MDHEN and SYDVKM. V dropped 9 bases and J dropped 0 bases, with 24 bases sitting between them. The CDR3 protein is CASHTTFIQLTSGNTIYF. DNA for the CDR3: TGTGCCAGTCACACCACCTTTATACAGCTTACCTCTGGAAACACCATATATTTT.

The sample holds a few counts of this clone. The chain carries TRBV9 and TRBJ1-4; D is ambiguous. Germline lookup yields CDR1 SGDLS and CDR2 YYNGEE. Trimming removed 4 bases from V and 8 bases from J, with 18 bases in between. This CDR3 region has 15 residues. The CDR3 loop is CASSPSLPPPEKLFF. DNA for the CDR3: TGTGCCAGCAGCCCCAGTCTCCCTCCCCCCGAAAAACTGTTTTTT.

The chain employs TRBV5-4 and TRBJ2-7; tentative D call: TRBD2 (5 bases). CDR3 length: 14 amino acids. Germline V CDR1 and CDR2: SGHNT, YYREEE (reference sequence). V was clipped by 3 bases and J by 0 bases, with 10 bases between them. CDR3 amino acids: CASSSSGGSYEQYF. CDR3 bases: TGTGCCAGCAGCTCAAGCGGCGGCTCCTACGAGCAGTACTTC.

The V and J genes are TRBV18 and TRBJ2-5, with 8 nucleotides matching TRBD1. Germline trimming cut 3 bases from V and 4 bases from J; bases unmatched to any gene: 4. The CDR3 is made up of 14 amino acids. Germline V gives CDR1 KGHSH, CDR2 LQKENI. The CDR3 sequence is CASSPQGARETQYF. The CDR3 region has the DNA TGTGCCAGCTCACCCCAGGGGGCGCGAGAGACCCAGTACTTC.

The chain carries TRBV7-2 and TRBJ2-4; 11 bases match TRBD2. Trimming removed 5 bases from V and 5 bases from J; junction bases left unmatched: 8. Germline lookup yields CDR1 SGHTA and CDR2 FQGNSA. The CDR3 has 16 amino acids. CDR3 protein: CASSPGGTSGQNIQYF. CDR3 sequence (DNA): TGTGCCAGCAGCCCGGGGGGGACTAGCGGCCAAAACATTCAGTACTTC.

A single count supports this clone. The chain is built from TRBV11-3 and TRBJ2-2; no firm D call. This CDR3 has 15 amino acids. V was trimmed by 5 bases and J by 0 bases, leaving 10 bases between them. Germline V gene lookup returns CDR1 SGHNT and CDR2 YENEEA. The CDR3: CASSPSRANTGELFF. DNA for the CDR3: TGTGCCAGCAGCCCAAGCCGTGCGAACACCGGGGAGCTGTTTTTT.

The J gene is TRBJ2-5, the V gene TRBV28; 8 bases are a match to TRBD2. The CDR3 runs 14 residues. Germline-derived CDR1 and CDR2 are MDHEN and SYDVKM. V shed 2 bases and J 5 bases; nucleotides not matched to a gene: 4. CDR3 in amino acids: CASSLVAGRETQYF. CDR3 DNA: TGTGCCAGCAGTTTAGTAGCGGGAAGGGAGACCCAGTACTTC. Variable domain in full (rest from reference TRBV28 and TRBJ2-5): DVKVTQSSRYLVKRTGEKVFLECVQDMDHENMFWYRQDPGLGLRLIYFSYDVKMKEKGDIPEGYSVSREKKERFSLILESASTNQTSMYLCASSLVAGRETQYFGPGTRLLVL.

The rearrangement uses TRBV24-1 and TRBJ1-2, with 8 bases identical to TRBD1. This CDR3 contains 13 residues. Germline V lookup: CDR1 KGHDR, CDR2 SFDVKD. V was clipped by 7 bases and J by 7 bases; unmatched bases: 7. CDR3: CATSPDRVGGYTF. CDR3 coding DNA: TGTGCCACCAGCCCGGACAGGGTGGGTGGCTACACCTTC.

The chain couples TRBV7-9 to TRBJ2-1, with a possible D match to TRBD1 (6 bases). CDR1 and CDR2 from the germline V gene are SEHNR and FQNEAQ (reference sequence). V was cut by 8 bases and J by 0 bases, with 17 bases left in between. This CDR3 has 16 residues. The CDR3 nucleotides read TGTGCCAGCGGGATTCACTCGACAGGCTCCTACAATGAGCAGTTCTTC. Translation: CASGIHSTGSYNEQFF. Using reference TRBV7-9 and TRBJ2-1 for the parts outside the CDR3, the full variable domain is DTGVSQNPRHKITKRGQNVTFRCDPISEHNRLYWYRQTLGQGPEFLTYFQNEAQLEKSRLLSDRFSAERPKGSFSTLEIQRTEQGDSAMYLCASGIHSTGSYNEQFFGPGTRLTVL.

This clone was seen only a few times. The chain employs TRBV6-2 or TRBV6-3 and TRBJ2-7, with D hard to call. Trimming removed 2 bases from V and 0 bases from J, with 8 bases in between. This CDR3 is 14 amino acids long. CDR1 is MNHEY, CDR2 SVGEGT, per germline. The CDR3 DNA sequence: TGTGCCAGCAGTTACCGCCGGAGCTCCTACGAGCAGTACTTC. Its translation: CASSYRRSSYEQYF.

The rearrangement uses TRBV3-1 (or the pseudogene TRBV3-2) and TRBJ1-2; D perhaps matches TRBD1 (6 bases). Trimming removed 1 base from V and 13 bases from J, with 10 bases in between. This CDR3 is built from 11 residues. Germline V gene data show CDR1 as LGHDT and CDR2 as YNNKEL (reference sequence). CDR3 residues: CASSQGGPSTF. Here the CDR3 DNA reads TGTGCCAGCAGCCAAGGGGGGCCCTCCACCTTC.

The V and J genes are TRBV7-2 and TRBJ2-7, with 10 nucleotides matching TRBD1. The germline V gene encodes CDR1 SGHTA and CDR2 FQGNSA. With V trimmed by 5 bases and J by 6 bases, 10 bases remained unmatched. This CDR3 has 15 amino acids. CDR3 sequence (DNA): TGTGCCAGCAGCCCCTTTACCGGACAGGGGGTCGAGCAGTACTTC. This gives the protein CASSPFTGQGVEQYF.

The chain joins TRBV5-1 to TRBJ2-5; the match to TRBD2 covers 10 bases. This CDR3 is 15 amino acids long. Germline V lookup: CDR1 SGHRS, CDR2 YFSETQ. With 4 bases clipped from V and 5 bases from J, the junction kept 8 bases outside the gene matches. DNA for the CDR3: TGCGCCAGCAGCGGACTAGGGACTAGCGAGGAGACCCAGTACTTC. It encodes CASSGLGTSEETQYF.

This chain uses TRBV28 with TRBJ1-1; D unresolved. The V gene lost 2 bases and the J gene lost 1 base, with 5 bases spanning the gap. The CDR3 is 13 amino acids. Per the germline V gene, CDR1 is MDHEN and CDR2 is SYDVKM. The CDR3 DNA follows: TGTGCCAGCAGTTTAGGAGAGAACACTGAAGCTTTCTTT. Protein sequence: CASSLGENTEAFF.

The V and J genes are TRBV4-1 and TRBJ2-7, with 9 bases lining up with TRBD2. The length of the CDR3 is 17 residues. Unmatched junction bases numbered 13, after V lost 4 bases and J lost 3 bases. CDR1 is MGHRA, CDR2 YSYEKL, per germline. As DNA, the CDR3 is TGCGCCAGCAGCCTCCGGAGTGAAGCGGGGGGCTTCTACGAGCAGTACTTC. Amino acids: CASSLRSEAGGFYEQYF.

This chain connects TRBV24-1 to TRBJ2-5, with 7 positions matching TRBD1. The CDR3 spans 13 residues. V gave up 8 bases and J gave up 4 bases; unmatched junction bases: 6. CDR1 KGHDR and CDR2 SFDVKD come from the germline V gene. This CDR3 reads CATTTGPSETQYF. DNA of the CDR3: TGTGCCACCACGACAGGGCCGTCAGAGACCCAGTACTTC.

Remarks on this clone: Different DNA sequences within this sample yield the same CDR3. This chain uses TRBV5-1 with TRBJ1-3; unclear D gene. CDR1 and CDR2 from the germline V gene are SGHRS and YFSETQ. The CDR3 is 14 residues long. V lost 0 bases and J lost 0, with 4 bases in between. CDR3 coding DNA: TGCGCCAGCAGCTTGGACAGCTCTGGAAACACCATATATTTT. It codes for CASSLDSSGNTIYF.

The gene calls are TRBV6-6 and TRBJ2-7, with D possibly being TRBD2 (6 bases). This CDR3 spans 13 amino acids. Germline CDR1 is MNHNY and CDR2 is SVGAGI (reference sequence). The V gene lost 8 bases and the J gene lost 0 bases, with 11 bases spanning the gap. The CDR3 coding sequence is TGTGCCAGCTTTAGCGGAAGCTCCTACGAGCAGTACTTC. It specifies CASFSGSSYEQYF.